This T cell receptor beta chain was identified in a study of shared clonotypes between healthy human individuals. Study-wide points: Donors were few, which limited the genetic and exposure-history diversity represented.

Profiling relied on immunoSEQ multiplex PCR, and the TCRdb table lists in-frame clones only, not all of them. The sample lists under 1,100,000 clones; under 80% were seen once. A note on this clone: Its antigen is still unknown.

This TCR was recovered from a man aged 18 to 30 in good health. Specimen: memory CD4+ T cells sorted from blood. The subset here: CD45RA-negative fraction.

The CDR3 reads CASSPRPAGEYGYTF. CDR3 sequence (DNA): TGTGCCAGCTCACCACGACCCGCCGGGGAGTATGGCTACACCTTC. This chain joins TRBV18 and TRBJ1-2, with D unclear. Deletions cut 1 base from V and 5 bases from J, with 14 bases between. The CDR3 totals 15 residues. Germline CDR1 is KGHSH and CDR2 is LQKENI.